The T cell receptor beta chain under discussion was sequenced for a study of cytomegalovirus exposure and HLA in healthy donors. Regarding the study as a whole: In an earlier analysis, in about 530 donors, most V segments appeared productive either ~87% or ~30% of the time. Investigators reported around 150 TCR beta chains as tied to cytomegalovirus.

Germline V gives CDR1 GTSNPN, CDR2 SVGIG (reference sequence). The V and J ends lost 8 bases and 9 bases, in that order; junction bases with no gene match: 13. CDR3 length: 13 residues. PCR employed 60 Vbeta and 13 Jbeta primers. Assay: immunoSEQ multiplex PCR; the TCRdb copy retains only in-frame clones and omits some. The data show about 160,000 clones, roughly 80% seen once. On this clone: Its antigen is not known.

Specimen: PBMCs. The receptor was derived from a male donor in good health and CMV-seropositive. The genes are TRBV30 and TRBJ1-1; TRBD1 matches at 9 bases. DNA of the CDR3: TGTGCCGGGACCGGGACAGGGTCCCCCAAAGCTTTCTTT. Residues: CAGTGTGSPKAFF.